This entry lists 29 T cell receptor beta chains sequenced from one sample in a study of blood T cell repertoires in COVID-19. The data were produced by immunoSEQ multiplex PCR, yet TCRdb's version contains in-frame clones alone and is incomplete. The repertoire holds roughly 85,000 clones, with 86% as singletons. Material: peripheral blood. The receptors shown here come from a man aged 50-60 years with active or convalescent COVID-19.

The V call is TRBV25-1, the J call TRBJ1-1; 10 bases align to TRBD1. The CDR3 contains 16 residues. CDR1 is MGHDK, CDR2 SYGVNS, per germline. The junction had 7 bases not matched to a gene; V was cut back by 1 base and J by 5 bases. CDR3 in DNA: TGTGCCAGCAGTGAATTTAGGACAGGGGGGTCGACTGAAGCTTTCTTT. This codes for CASSEFRTGGSTEAFF.

This sequence joins TRBV10-3 and TRBJ2-1; TRBD2 is a possible D gene (6 bases). Germline V gives CDR1 ENHRY, CDR2 SYGVKD. Trimming pared 8 bases from V and 1 base from J, leaving 9 bases between. The CDR3 covers 13 residues. The CDR3 coding sequence is TGTGCCATCGGACTATCGTCCTACAATGAGCAGTTCTTC. Translating it yields CAIGLSSYNEQFF.

This chain joins TRBV7-6 and TRBJ2-3; 8 positions agree with TRBD2. Germline V gene data show CDR1 as SGHVS and CDR2 as FNYEAQ. The CDR3 runs 16 residues. V was pared by 3 bases and J by 3 bases, with 8 bases of the junction left unmatched. As DNA, the CDR3 is TGTGCCAGCAGCTTGGAGACCGGGACTAGGACAGATACGCAGTATTTT. Translated, it gives CASSLETGTRTDTQYF.

V usage is TRBV4-1 and J usage is TRBJ2-7; TRBD1 is a possible D gene (5 bases). V was shortened by 0 bases and J by 0 bases, with 6 bases between the two germline ends. CDR1 and CDR2 from the germline V gene are MGHRA and YSYEKL. The CDR3 runs 14 residues. This chain's CDR3 is CASSQDDSSYEQYF. CDR3 DNA: TGCGCCAGCAGCCAAGATGACAGCTCCTACGAGCAGTACTTC.

CDR3 protein: CASMSSYNSPLHF. The CDR3 DNA sequence: TGTGCCAGCATGAGCTCCTATAATTCACCCCTCCACTTT. This sequence joins TRBV6-5 and TRBJ1-6; no reliable D call. Germline CDR1 is MNHEY and CDR2 is SVGAGI. V shed 7 bases and J shed 0 bases, with 4 bases lying between them. This CDR3 spans 13 amino acids.

V usage is TRBV24-1 and J usage is TRBJ2-2; a weak D match, TRBD2 (6 bases). V shed 9 bases and J shed 4 bases, with 14 bases lying between them. From germline, CDR1 is KGHDR and CDR2 SFDVKD. This CDR3 comprises 14 residues. The CDR3 here is CATDGGLGTGELFF. The CDR3 nucleotides read TGTGCCACCGACGGGGGACTCGGCACCGGGGAGCTGTTTTTT.

V is TRBV19 and J is TRBJ2-2; TRBD1 matches at 7 bases. CDR1 is LNHDA, CDR2 SQIVND, per germline (reference sequence). The junction had 4 bases not matched to a gene; V was cut back by 3 bases and J by 0 bases. This CDR3 has 16 amino acids. The CDR3 region has the DNA TGTGCCAGTAGTATCGCCGGGACAGCGAACACCGGGGAGCTGTTTTTT. It encodes CASSIAGTANTGELFF.

The genes are TRBV12-3 or TRBV12-4 and TRBJ1-1; D perhaps matches TRBD1 (5 bases). The CDR3 covers 13 residues. Trimming pared 7 bases from V and 5 bases from J, leaving 14 bases between. The CDR3 is CASTRLGGTEAFF. The CDR3 coding sequence is TGTGCCAGCACCCGCCTGGGGGGTACTGAAGCTTTCTTT.

V usage is TRBV4-3 and J usage is TRBJ2-7; D may be TRBD1 (6 bases). This CDR3 is built from 14 residues. Germline V gives CDR1 LGHNA, CDR2 YSLEER. Trimming removed 0 bases at V and 2 bases at J, with 8 bases between. CDR3 region: CASSQEKGAYEQYF. CDR3 bases: TGCGCCAGCAGCCAAGAAAAGGGGGCCTACGAGCAGTACTTC.

The chain carries TRBV7-6 and TRBJ2-2; D is unclear. Germline-derived CDR1 and CDR2 are SGHVS and FNYEAQ. V lost 3 bases, J lost 0 bases, and 11 bases lay in between. This CDR3 has 16 amino acids. The CDR3 sequence is CASSLLGEANTGELFF. The CDR3 coding sequence is TGTGCCAGCAGCTTGTTAGGAGAAGCGAACACCGGGGAGCTGTTTTTT.

This chain connects TRBV19 to TRBJ2-1, with a possible D match to TRBD2 (7 bases). Per the germline V gene, CDR1 is LNHDA and CDR2 is SQIVND (reference sequence). Trimming took off 3 bases at V and 5 bases at J, with 14 bases between the two ends. The CDR3 covers 15 residues. The CDR3 is CASSILGGLDNEQFF. Here the CDR3 DNA reads TGTGCCAGTAGTATCCTCGGGGGGCTCGACAATGAGCAGTTCTTC.

The chain is built from TRBV27 and TRBJ2-2; 7 bases match TRBD2. The germline gives CDR1 MNHEY, CDR2 SMNVEV (reference sequence). The J segment lost 1 base and the V segment lost 4 bases, leaving 3 bases of the junction unmatched. This CDR3 is built from 15 residues. This chain's CDR3 is CASSWGGRNTGELFF. In DNA form, the CDR3 reads TGTGCCAGCAGTTGGGGGGGGAGGAACACCGGGGAGCTGTTTTTT.

The chain carries TRBV3-1 (or the pseudogene TRBV3-2) and TRBJ1-6; D may be TRBD1 (6 bases). The germline gives CDR1 LGHDT, CDR2 YNNKEL (reference sequence). There are 14 residues in the CDR3. V was trimmed by 2 bases and J by 9 bases, leaving 11 bases between them. The CDR3 coding sequence is TGTGCCAGCAGCCAAACAGGGAATGCTTCACCCCTCCACTTT. It codes for CASSQTGNASPLHF.

The CDR3 sequence: CASSQAGGFDYGYTF. The CDR3 bases are TGTGCCAGCAGCCAAGCTGGGGGGTTCGACTATGGCTACACCTTC. The chain recombines TRBV3-1 (or the pseudogene TRBV3-2) with TRBJ1-2; TRBD1 might be the D (5 bases). The germline V gene encodes CDR1 LGHDT and CDR2 YNNKEL (reference sequence). The length of the CDR3 is 15 residues. Trimming left V 1 base short and J 3 bases short, with 12 bases between.

The chain uses TRBV9 and TRBJ2-3; TRBD2 agrees at 7 bases. Germline trimming cut 0 bases from V and 0 bases from J; bases unmatched to any gene: 4. Looked up from germline, CDR1 is SGDLS and CDR2 is YYNGEE. CDR3 length equals 16 residues. The CDR3, as DNA: TGTGCCAGCAGCGTAGGGAATAGCGGGAGCACAGATACGCAGTATTTT. This translates into CASSVGNSGSTDTQYF.

The rearrangement links TRBV7-2 to TRBJ2-1; TRBD2 matches at 11 bases. This CDR3 is 16 amino acids long. Germline CDR1 SGHTA, CDR2 FQGNSA. The trim removed 2 bases at V and 7 bases at J, leaving 7 bases unmatched. CDR3 loop: CASSLPFSGRGNEQFF. Here the CDR3 DNA reads TGTGCCAGCAGCTTACCGTTTAGCGGGAGGGGGAATGAGCAGTTCTTC.

The CDR3 here is CASSKGAVGKETQYF. In DNA, the CDR3 is TGTGCCAGCAGTAAGGGGGCAGTTGGCAAAGAGACCCAGTACTTC. The rearrangement links TRBV28 to TRBJ2-5, with 7 bases fitting TRBD1. This CDR3 is 15 amino acids long. Germline V gives CDR1 MDHEN, CDR2 SYDVKM. With 5 bases clipped from V and 3 bases from J, the junction kept 9 bases outside the gene matches.

The chain is built from TRBV11-2 and TRBJ2-1; 11 nucleotides match TRBD1. The CDR3 spans 15 residues. V was pared by 5 bases and J by 8 bases, with 8 bases of the junction left unmatched. Looked up from germline, CDR1 is SGHAT and CDR2 is FQNNGV. This CDR3 reads CASSQRDRGLDEQFF. The CDR3 nucleotides are TGTGCCAGCAGCCAGCGGGACAGGGGGTTAGATGAGCAGTTCTTC.

The chain employs TRBV7-2 and TRBJ1-1, with a tentative D call TRBD1 (5 bases). V was shortened by 0 bases and J by 1 base, with 9 bases between the two germline ends. Germline CDR1 SGHTA, CDR2 FQGNSA. This CDR3 comprises 15 residues. The CDR3 sequence: CASSLALGANTEAFF. DNA of the CDR3: TGTGCCAGCAGCTTAGCGCTAGGGGCGAACACTGAAGCTTTCTTT.

CDR3 residues: CASTPASGVGNTIYF. CDR3 DNA: TGTGCCAGCACCCCCGCTTCGGGGGTTGGAAACACCATATATTTT. The chain recombines TRBV6-5 with TRBJ1-3; D might be TRBD1 (5 bases). V dropped 7 bases and J dropped 3 bases, with 16 bases sitting between them. Germline CDR1 is MNHEY and CDR2 is SVGAGI. The CDR3 is 15 residues long.

This chain joins TRBV7-2 and TRBJ2-7, with TRBD2 matching 11 bases. Germline assignment: CDR1 SGHTA and CDR2 FQGNSA. The CDR3 runs 14 residues. Trimming cost V 5 bases and J 2 bases; bases outside gene matches: 2. CDR3 sequence (DNA): TGTGCCAGCAGCCTGACTAGCGGGGCCTACGAGCAGTACTTC. As protein: CASSLTSGAYEQYF.

This chain connects TRBV11-2 to TRBJ2-2; TRBD2 agrees at 7 bases. There are 16 residues in the CDR3. V lost 3 bases to trimming and J lost 4 bases; unmatched junction nucleotides: 8. Germline V gene sequence: CDR1 SGHAT, CDR2 FQNNGV. The DNA for the CDR3 is TGTGCCAGCAGCTTTATCGGGGGAGGGATCACCGGGGAGCTGTTTTTT. Its protein is CASSFIGGGITGELFF.

J is TRBJ2-7 and V is TRBV29-1, with TRBD1 identical over 7 bases. Germline CDR1 reads SQVTM; CDR2 reads ANQGSEA. With 4 bases clipped from V and 0 bases from J, the junction kept 9 bases outside the gene matches. The CDR3 contains 15 residues. This CDR3 reads CSVGVGQAPSYEQYF. As DNA, the CDR3 is TGCAGCGTTGGGGTTGGACAGGCGCCCTCCTACGAGCAGTACTTC.

This chain connects TRBV11-2 to TRBJ2-4, with 10 bases aligning to TRBD1. This CDR3 is built from 18 residues. The J segment lost 3 bases and the V segment lost 3 bases, leaving 11 bases of the junction unmatched. Germline V lookup: CDR1 SGHAT, CDR2 FQNNGV. As DNA, the CDR3 is TGTGCCAGCAGCTTCTACGGGACAGGGGATCACGGCAAAAACATTCAGTACTTC. The encoded protein is CASSFYGTGDHGKNIQYF.

The chain joins TRBV11-2 to TRBJ2-7; 7 bases match TRBD1. CDR1 and CDR2 from the germline V gene are SGHAT and FQNNGV. The CDR3 covers 17 residues. With V trimmed by 5 bases and J by 2 bases, 15 bases remained unmatched. The DNA of the CDR3 is TGTGCCAGCAGCCGCCAAGGACAGGCCCCTGGTACCTACGAGCAGTACTTC. It yields the protein CASSRQGQAPGTYEQYF.

The genes are TRBV5-1 and TRBJ2-1, with D tentatively TRBD2 (6 bases). Trimming removed 0 bases from V and 3 bases from J, with 19 bases in between. The germline CDR1 and CDR2 sequences are SGHRS and YFSETQ. This CDR3 contains 18 residues. CDR3 coding DNA: TGCGCCAGCAGCTTGGCCGTATCTGGGGGAGGCTTCTACAATGAGCAGTTCTTC. Translating gives CASSLAVSGGGFYNEQFF.

This chain links TRBV19 with TRBJ2-7, with D maybe TRBD1 (6 bases). Looked up from germline, CDR1 is LNHDA and CDR2 is SQIVND (reference sequence). The CDR3 has 14 amino acids. With 5 bases removed from V and 6 bases from J, the gap between germline ends came to 17 bases. The CDR3 bases are TGTGCCAGTAGTGTGACGGTTACAGGGAGCGAGCAGTACTTC. Translating gives CASSVTVTGSEQYF.

The chain has TRBV5-1 and TRBJ1-1; the D gene is possibly TRBD1 (5 bases). Trimming pared 4 bases from V and 2 bases from J, leaving 9 bases between. The CDR3 contains 13 residues. Germline V gene lookup returns CDR1 SGHRS and CDR2 YFSETQ. This chain's CDR3 is CASSRQGNTEAFF. Written as DNA, the CDR3 is TGCGCCAGCAGCCGTCAGGGAAACACTGAAGCTTTCTTT.

The genes are TRBV4-1 and TRBJ1-5; no clear D gene. The V and J ends lost 0 bases and 7 bases respectively, with 7 bases between them. Looked up from germline, CDR1 is MGHRA and CDR2 is YSYEKL. This CDR3 is 13 amino acids long. Here the CDR3 DNA reads TGCGCCAGCAGCCAAGAACAGTTCCAGCCCCAGCATTTT. Translation gives CASSQEQFQPQHF.